This T cell receptor (beta chain) derives from a study of T cells after yellow fever vaccination. Study-wide context: With SMART-Seq v4 Ultra Low Input, the fractions containing low cell numbers were prepared.

The CDR3 is made up of 16 amino acids. V dropped 1 base and J dropped 8 bases, with 18 bases sitting between them. Per the germline V gene, CDR1 is LNHDA and CDR2 is SQIVND (reference sequence). In this sample, this clonotype turned up a few times. The antigen remains unidentified. MiXCR, applied by TCRdb to the 5' RACE reads, yields one record per CDR3 protein. In the table there are about 240,000 distinct CDR3 sequences, less than 9% of which are singletons. Points from the study as a whole: Peaking on day 5 versus 15, the secondary response was faster but weaker.

Sequenced here: CD4+ T cells sorted from PBMCs, sampled 15 days after the yellow fever booster vaccination. J is TRBJ2-1 and V is TRBV19, with D possibly matching TRBD1 (5 bases). This sequence originates from a man aged 30-40 years who received the YFV17D yellow fever vaccine. As DNA, the CDR3 is TGTGCCAGTAGTATAGCCAGGGTCAATTCCCCCCATGAGCAGTTCTTC. Residues: CASSIARVNSPHEQFF.